These 27 T cell receptor beta chains were sequenced from one sample in a study of tissue T cells after allogeneic stem cell transplantation. Libraries were prepared by immunoSEQ multiplex PCR; TCRdb keeps only in-frame clonotypes and omits some of them. The table includes tens of thousands of clones, 65% to 90% detected once. The sequenced sample was blood, obtained before transplantation. These receptors were obtained from a woman aged 18-49 years who later had graft-versus-host disease after an allogeneic stem cell transplant.

The chain is built from TRBV10-1 and TRBJ2-1; 8 bases align to TRBD1. The CDR3 has 16 amino acids. CDR1 WNHNN and CDR2 SYGVQD come from the germline V gene (reference sequence). Unmatched junction bases numbered 10, after V lost 4 bases and J lost 5 bases. The DNA of the CDR3 is TGCGCCAGCAGTGGAGTTACAGGGGGTTACGACAATGAGCAGTTCTTC. Amino acids: CASSGVTGGYDNEQFF.

The CDR3 DNA is TGTGCCTGGAGGCGATTTGGCGGGAAGGTGTCAGATACGCAGTATTTT. Amino acids: CAWRRFGGKVSDTQYF. The chain combines TRBV30 with TRBJ2-3, with D maybe TRBD2 (6 bases). The CDR3 is made up of 16 amino acids. Germline V gives CDR1 GTSNPN, CDR2 SVGIG (reference sequence). V shed 3 bases and J shed 4 bases, with 20 bases lying between them.

This clone was seen a single time. The chain links TRBV5-1 to TRBJ1-1; 12 bases agree with TRBD1. Germline V gene data show CDR1 as SGHRS and CDR2 as YFSETQ. The CDR3 has 16 residues. V was clipped by 7 bases and J by 0 bases; unmatched bases: 7. This CDR3 is CASSGTGGDLNTEAFF. As DNA, the CDR3 is TGCGCCAGCTCCGGGACAGGGGGCGATCTGAACACTGAAGCTTTCTTT.

This chain uses TRBV12-5 with TRBJ2-7; 10 positions agree with TRBD2. J gave up 2 bases and V 4 bases, and 8 bases lay outside the gene matches. CDR1 is LGHNT and CDR2 is FRNRAP in the germline V gene. This CDR3 spans 16 amino acids. Here the CDR3 reads CASGWTLAGSPYEQYF. The CDR3 nucleotides read TGTGCTAGTGGTTGGACACTAGCGGGATCTCCCTACGAGCAGTACTTC.

This chain joins TRBV11-2 and TRBJ2-1; TRBD2 might be the D (6 bases). V lost 4 bases and J lost 2, with 12 bases in between. Germline V gene data show CDR1 as SGHAT and CDR2 as FQNNGV. The CDR3 has 15 residues. This CDR3 is CASSSYSGTYNEQFF. For the CDR3, the DNA is TGTGCCAGCAGCTCGTATAGCGGAACCTACAATGAGCAGTTCTTC.

This clone was found a few times. This chain connects TRBV5-8 to TRBJ2-7, with TRBD1 identical over 11 bases. The CDR3 contains 20 residues. V shed 1 base, J shed 3 bases, and the junction held 18 bases outside the gene matches. Per germline, CDR1 SGHTS and CDR2 YDEGEE. This CDR3 reads CASSLTMDRGLWRAYYEQYF. In DNA form, the CDR3 reads TGTGCCAGCAGCTTGACCATGGACAGGGGGCTCTGGCGAGCGTACTACGAGCAGTACTTC.

The rearrangement uses TRBV2 and TRBJ1-1; 7 bases map to TRBD1. The length of the CDR3 is 14 residues. V gave up 6 bases and J gave up 3 bases; unmatched junction bases: 7. The germline V gene has CDR1 SNHLY and CDR2 FYNNEI. The CDR3 DNA sequence: TGTGCCAGCAGGCTCAGGGGGAGGGACACTGAAGCTTTCTTT. It translates to CASRLRGRDTEAFF.

The chain links TRBV29-1 to TRBJ1-6; D not resolved. The CDR3 is 13 amino acids. V shed 6 bases and J shed 3 bases, with 9 bases lying between them. Germline V gene sequence: CDR1 SQVTM, CDR2 ANQGSEA. The CDR3 is CSVRRDYNSPLHF. The CDR3 nucleotides read TGCAGCGTCCGTCGGGACTATAATTCACCCCTCCACTTT.

V and J are TRBV4-2 and TRBJ1-1; D uncertain. The CDR3 extends over 14 amino acids. Germline V gives CDR1 LGHNA, CDR2 YNFKEQ. Trimming shortened V by 4 bases and J by 0 bases, and 9 bases separated the two germline ends. For the CDR3, the DNA is TGTGCCAGCAGCCTAAGGACGGTGAACACTGAAGCTTTCTTT. Protein product: CASSLRTVNTEAFF.

This sequence joins TRBV10-3 and TRBJ2-2, with 8 bases fitting TRBD1. The CDR3 totals 14 residues. Per the germline V gene, CDR1 is ENHRY and CDR2 is SYGVKD. J gave up 6 bases and V 6 bases, and 6 bases lay outside the gene matches. The chain's CDR3 is CAIREDRGAGELFF. The DNA of the CDR3 is TGTGCCATCAGGGAAGACAGGGGCGCCGGGGAGCTGTTTTTT.

The chain couples TRBV27 to TRBJ1-2; no clear D. The V gene lost 4 bases and the J gene lost 7 bases, with 10 bases spanning the gap. Germline CDR1 MNHEY, CDR2 SMNVEV (reference sequence). The CDR3 length is 12 residues. The CDR3 nucleotides are TGTGCCAGCAGTTGGGTTGGGAGTGGCTACACCTTC. Amino acid sequence: CASSWVGSGYTF.

The chain has TRBV27 and TRBJ2-1; 11 positions agree with TRBD2. The CDR3 has 19 amino acids. Germline-derived CDR1 and CDR2 are MNHEY and SMNVEV (reference sequence). Trimming removed 1 base from V and 1 base from J; junction bases left unmatched: 9. CDR3 bases: TGTGCCAGCAGTTTATTCCCACGGGTAGCGGGAGGGTCCTACAATGAGCAGTTCTTC. It specifies CASSLFPRVAGGSYNEQFF.

The chain joins TRBV12-2 to TRBJ2-5; the D segment call TRBD2 is taken from the table without a DNA check. TRBV12-2 is shown as a pseudogene. The CDR3 runs to 18 residues. CDR3 bases: TGTGCAAGTCGCTTAGTTCCAGGGGAGCGGGGGAGGCGAGAGACCCAGTACTTC. Its protein product is CASRLVPGERGRRETQYF.

The chain joins TRBV19 to TRBJ2-2; D is perhaps TRBD1 (7 bases). With 0 bases removed from V and 5 bases from J, the gap between germline ends came to 13 bases. The CDR3 is made up of 16 amino acids. Looked up from germline, CDR1 is LNHDA and CDR2 is SQIVND (reference sequence). CDR3 nucleotide sequence: TGTGCCAGTAGTATAGACACCCAGGGGGGTACCGGGGAGCTGTTTTTT. Its translation: CASSIDTQGGTGELFF.

The chain links TRBV9 to TRBJ1-2, with a possible D match to TRBD1 (5 bases). V was cut by 0 bases and J by 0 bases, with 9 bases left in between. Germline V lookup: CDR1 SGDLS, CDR2 YYNGEE. The CDR3 runs 15 residues. The CDR3 is CASSVGAGPNYGYTF. The CDR3 coding sequence is TGTGCCAGCAGCGTAGGAGCAGGGCCTAACTATGGCTACACCTTC.

The chain combines TRBV2 with TRBJ2-1; D is perhaps TRBD1 or TRBD2 (5 bases each). Trimming left V 7 bases short and J 4 bases short, with 17 bases between. This CDR3 spans 15 amino acids. Germline assignment: CDR1 SNHLY and CDR2 FYNNEI. The CDR3 nucleotides are TGTGCCAGCACCCAGATCGGGACGAGGTACAATGAGCAGTTCTTC. Translation gives CASTQIGTRYNEQFF.

The chain recombines TRBV5-5 with TRBJ1-4; D is ambiguous. The V gene's germline CDR1 is SGHKS and CDR2 YYEKEE (reference sequence). This CDR3 is built from 11 residues. V was clipped by 0 bases and J by 7 bases, with 1 base between them. In DNA form, the CDR3 reads TGTGCCAGCAGCTTGGTTGAAAAACTGTTTTTT. Its translation: CASSLVEKLFF. Variable domain in full (rest from reference TRBV5-5 and TRBJ1-4): DAGVTQSPTHLIKTRGQQVTLRCSPISGHKSVSWYQQVLGQGPQFIFQYYEKEERGRGNFPDRFSARQFPNYSSELNVNALLLGDSALYLCASSLVEKLFFGSGTQLSVL.

The chain joins TRBV5-4 to TRBJ1-2, with D possibly TRBD1 on 6 matching bases. The CDR3 has 14 amino acids. The V gene lost 5 bases and the J gene lost 2 bases, with 13 bases spanning the gap. From germline, CDR1 is SGHNT and CDR2 YYREEE (reference sequence). The chain's CDR3 is CASRAQGPNYGYTF. The CDR3, as DNA: TGTGCCAGCAGGGCACAGGGACCCAACTATGGCTACACCTTC.

This chain links TRBV14 with TRBJ2-7; D is undetermined. V shed 4 bases and J shed 2 bases, with 15 bases lying between them. The CDR3 loop spans 15 amino acids. CDR1 and CDR2 (germline): SGHDN, FVKESK. CDR3 in DNA: TGTGCCAGCAGCCGGATTAAGACACGAACCTACGAGCAGTACTTC. Translating it yields CASSRIKTRTYEQYF.

The chain employs TRBV6-4 and TRBJ2-3; 8 bases line up with TRBD2. This CDR3 region has 15 residues. V shed 0 bases, J shed 4 bases, and the junction held 3 bases outside the gene matches. From germline, CDR1 is MRHNA and CDR2 SNTAGT. The CDR3 bases are TGTGCCAGCAGTGACTCGACGGGAGGGCCAGATACGCAGTATTTT. Encoded protein: CASSDSTGGPDTQYF.

The chain employs TRBV18 and TRBJ1-2, with D perhaps matching TRBD1 (6 bases). Germline V lookup: CDR1 KGHSH, CDR2 LQKENI. The germline V and J ends were trimmed by 2 bases and 1 base, with 11 bases remaining between them. This CDR3 spans 15 amino acids. The CDR3 spells CASSPTTGLNYGYTF. In nucleotides, the CDR3 is TGTGCCAGCTCACCAACGACAGGACTTAACTATGGCTACACCTTC.

DNA of the CDR3: TGTGCCAGCAGTGAAGGGACTAGCGGGACAGATACGCAGTATTTT. Protein product: CASSEGTSGTDTQYF. The chain carries TRBV6-4 and TRBJ2-3; 12 bases align to TRBD2. The CDR3 length is 15 residues. Losses at the gene ends were 3 bases for V and 3 bases for J; bases not matched to a gene: 1. Germline lookup yields CDR1 MRHNA and CDR2 SNTAGT.

The rearrangement joins TRBV7-9 to TRBJ2-1, with D tentatively TRBD2 (6 bases). V dropped 4 bases and J dropped 2 bases, with 15 bases sitting between them. This CDR3 has 16 amino acids. CDR1 is SEHNR and CDR2 is FQNEAQ in the germline V gene (reference sequence). CDR3 nucleotides: TGTGCCAGCAGCTCCATGGAGCGGGCCCCCTACAATGAGCAGTTCTTC. Its translation is CASSSMERAPYNEQFF.

The chain has TRBV4-3 and TRBJ2-1; 12 nucleotides match TRBD1. The V gene's germline CDR1 is LGHNA and CDR2 YSLEER. Trimming at V came to 1 base and at J to 8 bases, leaving 3 bases not matched to a gene. The CDR3 spans 15 residues. CDR3 sequence reads: CASSQVGTGGHEQFF. CDR3 in DNA: TGCGCCAGCAGCCAAGTCGGGACAGGGGGCCATGAGCAGTTCTTC.

V gene TRBV28 combines with J gene TRBJ2-1, with TRBD2 matching over 13 bases. From germline, CDR1 is MDHEN and CDR2 SYDVKM. V lost 3 bases and J lost 9; bases outside the gene matches: 5. The CDR3 totals 15 residues. The CDR3, as DNA: TGTGCCAGCAGTTTTCGGACTAGCGGGGGTACTGAGCAGTTCTTC. Translated: CASSFRTSGGTEQFF.

The chain employs TRBV5-5 and TRBJ1-2, with TRBD1 identical over 7 bases. This CDR3 has 15 residues. The germline V gene has CDR1 SGHKS and CDR2 YYEKEE (reference sequence). V lost 5 bases, J lost 0 bases, and 7 bases stayed unmatched. The CDR3 DNA is TGTGCCAGCAGATATCGGGACAGAACTAACTATGGCTACACCTTC. Its protein is CASRYRDRTNYGYTF. Based on the CDR3 plus reference TRBV5-5 and TRBJ1-2, the full variable domain is DAGVTQSPTHLIKTRGQQVTLRCSPISGHKSVSWYQQVLGQGPQFIFQYYEKEERGRGNFPDRFSARQFPNYSSELNVNALLLGDSALYLCASRYRDRTNYGYTFGSGTRLTVV.

The V and J genes are TRBV2 and TRBJ2-2, with D possibly TRBD1 on 5 matching bases. V lost 5 bases and J lost 0, with 10 bases in between. The CDR3 contains 15 residues. Germline V gene lookup returns CDR1 SNHLY and CDR2 FYNNEI. CDR3 in amino acids: CASSPAGTNTGELFF. In DNA form, the CDR3 reads TGTGCCAGCAGTCCCGCAGGGACGAACACCGGGGAGCTGTTTTTT.